Listed here are 17 T cell receptor beta chains from one sample, sequenced in a study of siplizumab effects on memory and regulatory T cells. Generated by immunoSEQ multiplex PCR, the TCRdb table keeps only in-frame clones and is missing some. The table records tens of thousands of clones, roughly 93% of them present only once. Material: CD8+ T cells sorted from blood. These receptor sequences come from a human donor in good health.

This clone has a count of ten or more. This chain links TRBV27 with TRBJ2-2, with 10 bases that match TRBD2. Per the germline V gene, CDR1 is MNHEY and CDR2 is SMNVEV (reference sequence). J gave up 1 base and V 5 bases, and 1 base lay outside the gene matches. The CDR3 spans 15 residues. CDR3 nucleotide sequence: TGTGCCAGCAGTCGGACTAGCGGGAACACCGGGGAGCTGTTTTTT. Residues: CASSRTSGNTGELFF.

This chain joins TRBV11-2 and TRBJ2-3; TRBD2 matches at 7 bases. This CDR3 contains 12 residues. V shed 5 bases and J 6 bases; nucleotides not matched to a gene: 2. Germline CDR1 is SGHAT and CDR2 is FQNNGV. The CDR3 region has the DNA TGTGCCAGCAGCGGGGAGGGTGATACGCAGTATTTT. The encoded protein is CASSGEGDTQYF. Using reference TRBV11-2 and TRBJ2-3 for the parts outside the CDR3, the full variable domain is EAGVAQSPRYKIIEKRQSVAFWCNPISGHATLYWYQQILGQGPKLLIQFQNNGVVDDSQLPKDRFSAERLKGVDSTLKIQPAKLEDSAVYLCASSGEGDTQYFGPGTRLTVL.

This chain links TRBV7-2 with TRBJ2-1, with D tentatively TRBD2 (5 bases). This CDR3 is 14 amino acids long. Per germline, CDR1 SGHTA and CDR2 FQGNSA. Trimming took off 4 bases at V and 7 bases at J, with 14 bases between the two ends. As DNA, the CDR3 is TGTGCCAGCAGCTCCTTTATGACGGGGAATGAGCAGTTCTTC. Protein product: CASSSFMTGNEQFF.

The rearrangement joins TRBV5-4 to TRBJ2-2; 9 nucleotides line up with TRBD2. This CDR3 region has 19 residues. Per germline, CDR1 SGHNT and CDR2 YYREEE (reference sequence). Unmatched junction bases numbered 15, after V lost 2 bases and J lost 4 bases. CDR3 in DNA: TGTGCCAGCAGCTTAAGTCTAGCGGGAAATATAATGGGCACCGGGGAGCTGTTTTTT. It yields the protein CASSLSLAGNIMGTGELFF.

This clone showed up just once. The gene calls are TRBV9 and TRBJ1-4, with D possibly being TRBD1 (6 bases). Germline values: CDR1 SGDLS, CDR2 YYNGEE. The CDR3 extends over 15 amino acids. V was clipped by 4 bases and J by 4 bases, with 14 bases between them. CDR3 residues: CASSLGGSLNEKLFF. Written as DNA, the CDR3 is TGTGCCAGCAGCCTAGGGGGGAGTCTTAATGAAAAACTGTTTTTT. The full variable domain, completed using reference TRBV9 and TRBJ1-4, is DSGVTQTPKHLITATGQRVTLRCSPRSGDLSVYWYQQSLDQGLQFLIQYYNGEERAKGNILERFSAQQFPDLHSELNLSSLELGDSALYFCASSLGGSLNEKLFFGSGTQLSVL.

The V call is TRBV9, the J call TRBJ2-1, with D unresolved. Trimming removed 2 bases at V and 10 bases at J, with 10 bases between. Germline lookup yields CDR1 SGDLS and CDR2 YYNGEE. This CDR3 contains 12 residues. In DNA, the CDR3 is TGTGCCAGCAGCGTCTCAGATGGGGAGCAGTTCTTC. It is translated as CASSVSDGEQFF.

The chain recombines TRBV13 with TRBJ2-1; 8 positions match TRBD2. Germline loops: CDR1 PRHDT, CDR2 FYEKMQ (reference sequence). The CDR3 consists of 17 residues. V was clipped by 1 base and J by 9 bases; unmatched bases: 14. For the CDR3, the DNA is TGTGCCAGCAGCTTAGATGGAGGACTAGCCTCGAGGAGTGAGCAGTTCTTC. Its translation: CASSLDGGLASRSEQFF.

This chain connects TRBV13 to TRBJ2-3; D call uncertain. The CDR3 is made up of 15 amino acids. Germline V CDR1 and CDR2: PRHDT, FYEKMQ (reference sequence). Between the trimmed V and J ends, which lost 5 bases and 2 bases, there was a span of 14 bases. CDR3 nucleotides: TGTGCCAGCAGCGCAGATGTGTGGAACACAGATACGCAGTATTTT. This translates into CASSADVWNTDTQYF.

The chain combines TRBV27 with TRBJ1-2; D might be TRBD1 (5 bases). Trimming shortened V by 4 bases and J by 2 bases, and 11 bases separated the two germline ends. Germline loops: CDR1 MNHEY, CDR2 SMNVEV (reference sequence). The CDR3 runs to 14 residues. Written as DNA, the CDR3 is TGTGCCAGCAGTTACTATGGGGGGAACTATGGCTACACCTTC. It translates to CASSYYGGNYGYTF.

The CDR3 DNA reads as TGTGCCAGCAGTGACTCGGGAGAAAATGAGCAGTTCTTC. Translating it yields CASSDSGENEQFF. The chain joins TRBV6-4 to TRBJ2-1, with a tentative D call TRBD2 (5 bases). Germline values: CDR1 MRHNA, CDR2 SNTAGT. The CDR3 extends over 13 amino acids. Trimming removed 0 bases from V and 7 bases from J, with 7 bases in between.

The chain carries TRBV7-3 and TRBJ2-5; a weak D match, TRBD1 (6 bases). V was shortened by 3 bases and J by 1 base, with 6 bases between the two germline ends. The CDR3 sequence is 13 residues long. CDR1 is SGHTA and CDR2 is FQGTGA in the germline V gene. CDR3 sequence: CASSLDSQETQYF. CDR3 coding DNA: TGTGCCAGCAGCTTGGACAGCCAAGAGACCCAGTACTTC. The full variable domain, completed using reference TRBV7-3 and TRBJ2-5, is GAGVSQTPSNKVTEKGKYVELRCDPISGHTALYWYRQSLGQGPEFLIYFQGTGAADDSGLPNDRFFAVRPEGSVSTLKIQRTERGDSAVYLCASSLDSQETQYFGPGTRLLVL.

This rearrangement joins TRBV27 to TRBJ2-4, with 8 nucleotides matching TRBD2. This CDR3 has 16 amino acids. V was clipped by 2 bases and J by 6 bases; unmatched bases: 9. Germline values: CDR1 MNHEY, CDR2 SMNVEV (reference sequence). The CDR3 spells CASSLGVSGKGNIQYF. CDR3 nucleotide sequence: TGTGCCAGCAGTTTAGGGGTTAGCGGGAAGGGAAACATTCAGTACTTC.

A remark on this clone: The junction differs from germline at one of its ends, possibly a read error. The V gene is TRBV13, the J gene TRBJ2-1, with TRBD2 matching 10 bases. Germline values: CDR1 PRHDT, CDR2 FYEKMQ (reference sequence). There are 14 residues in the CDR3. The chain's CDR3 is CASNLGTSVNEQFF. The CDR3 region has the DNA TGTGCCAGCAACTTAGGGACTAGCGTCAATGAGCAGTTCTTC.

The chain has TRBV28 and TRBJ2-7, with D perhaps being TRBD1 or TRBD2 (6 bases each). Between the trimmed V and J ends, which lost 3 bases and 9 bases, there was a span of 18 bases. The CDR3 is made up of 14 amino acids. Germline lookup yields CDR1 MDHEN and CDR2 SYDVKM. This CDR3 is CASSFPQSGAWQYF. The CDR3 bases are TGTGCCAGCAGTTTCCCCCAGTCGGGGGCCTGGCAGTACTTC. Based on the CDR3 plus reference TRBV28 and TRBJ2-7, the full variable domain is DVKVTQSSRYLVKRTGEKVFLECVQDMDHENMFWYRQDPGLGLRLIYFSYDVKMKEKGDIPEGYSVSREKKERFSLILESASTNQTSMYLCASSFPQSGAWQYFGPGTRLTVT.

The chain uses TRBV6-4 and TRBJ1-1; D might be TRBD1 (5 bases). V was shortened by 4 bases and J by 8 bases, with 20 bases between the two germline ends. The germline CDR1 and CDR2 sequences are MRHNA and SNTAGT. CDR3 length equals 15 residues. In nucleotides, the CDR3 is TGTGCCAGCAGTGCTCGGGAAGGGGCAGGACGGGAAGCTTTCTTT. Encoded protein: CASSAREGAGREAFF.

The chain employs TRBV6-5 and TRBJ1-5, with 8 bases matching TRBD1. The J segment lost 7 bases and the V segment lost 4 bases, leaving 6 bases of the junction unmatched. Germline CDR1 and CDR2: MNHEY and SVGAGI. CDR3 size: 14 residues. CDR3 region: CASSSDRGNQPQHF. CDR3 DNA: TGTGCCAGCAGTTCCGACAGGGGTAACCAGCCCCAGCATTTT.

J is TRBJ2-7 and V is TRBV7-6; maybe TRBD1 (6 bases). CDR3 length: 14 amino acids. V lost 1 base and J lost 6, with 13 bases in between. Germline CDR1 and CDR2: SGHVS and FNYEAQ. In DNA, the CDR3 is TGTGCCAGCAGCTTAGGAACAGGGTCCCCCGAGCAGTACTTC. Amino acid sequence: CASSLGTGSPEQYF.